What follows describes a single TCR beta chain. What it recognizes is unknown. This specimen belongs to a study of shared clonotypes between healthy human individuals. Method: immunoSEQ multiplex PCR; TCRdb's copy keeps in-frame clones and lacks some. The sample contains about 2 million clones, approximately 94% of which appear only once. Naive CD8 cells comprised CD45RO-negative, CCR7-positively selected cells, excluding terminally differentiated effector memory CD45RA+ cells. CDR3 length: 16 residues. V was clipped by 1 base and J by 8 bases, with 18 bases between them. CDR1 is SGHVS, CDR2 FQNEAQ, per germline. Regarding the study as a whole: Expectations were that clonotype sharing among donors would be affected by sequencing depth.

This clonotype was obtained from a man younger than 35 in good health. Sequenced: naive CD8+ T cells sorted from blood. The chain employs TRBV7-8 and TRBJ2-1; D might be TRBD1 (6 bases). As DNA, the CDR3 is TGTGCCAGCAGCTTAGTATGGCAGGGACAAATCGATGAGCAGTTCTTC. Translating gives CASSLVWQGQIDEQFF.